In this sample, the clone carrying this T cell receptor beta chain turned up a few times. As yet, its antigen is unknown. The sample originates from a study of radiotherapy plus CTLA-4 blockade in lung cancer. Trimming removed 0 bases from V and 12 bases from J, with 18 bases in between. Germline CDR1 reads ENHRY; CDR2 reads SYGVKD. The CDR3 has 15 amino acids. Study results and limitations: Strongest reported response predictors: early blood clone changes and post-radiation interferon-beta.

Method: immunoSEQ multiplex PCR; TCRdb's copy keeps in-frame clones and lacks some. The sample lists approximately 53,000 clones, 85% occurring once. J is TRBJ2-1 and V is TRBV10-3; D call uncertain. The sequence derives from a human donor with non-small cell lung cancer whose response to radiotherapy plus ipilimumab could not be evaluated. The sequencing used peripheral blood, collected from a patient treated with radiotherapy plus ipilimumab. The CDR3 nucleotides read TGTGCCATCAGTGAGTCTCTCGATCTTAGTGGTGTGCAGTTCTTC. Its protein is CAISESLDLSGVQFF.